The clone carrying this T cell receptor beta chain was counted a few times. RNA transcripts gave rise to amplified TCR beta CDR3 regions. HTBI primers drove first-round RT-PCR of the TCR CDR3. TCRdb reprocessed the multiplex PCR reads via MiXCR and lists one record per CDR3 protein. The sample shows approximately 690,000 distinct CDR3 sequences, about 14% of them seen only once. Trimming removed 8 bases from V and 3 bases from J, with 8 bases in between. There are 11 residues in the CDR3. Per germline, CDR1 MNHEY and CDR2 SVGEGT. The data were taken from a study of T cells in Graves' hyperthyroidism and ophthalmopathy.

The chain joins TRBV6-2 or TRBV6-3 to TRBJ2-7; D unclear. Sequences were obtained from blood. The TCR comes from a woman aged 45-59 years with Graves' ophthalmopathy. The DNA of the CDR3 is TGTGCCAGCGGAGAGGACTACGAGCAGTACTTC. Protein product: CASGEDYEQYF.